Below, 14 T cell receptor beta chains from the same sample are listed, as sequenced in a study of shared clonotypes between healthy human individuals. The data were produced by immunoSEQ multiplex PCR, yet TCRdb's version contains in-frame clones alone and is incomplete. The sample lists some 690,000 clones, about nine tenths occurring once. Sequencing was carried out using memory CD8+ T cells from PBMCs. Subset meaning: CD45RO+ cells pooled with CCR7-negative TemRA cells. Receptors originate from a man aged 18 to 30 in good health. Some clones in this sample may be carry-over from other donors' samples.

V is TRBV4-1 and J is TRBJ2-2; 8 positions agree with TRBD1. The CDR3 covers 18 residues. The germline V gene encodes CDR1 MGHRA and CDR2 YSYEKL. The junction had 11 bases not matched to a gene; V was cut back by 0 bases and J by 5 bases. DNA for the CDR3: TGCGCCAGCAGCCAAGATGCAGGGGGCGCGGGGAGGACCGGGGAGCTGTTTTTT. Encoded protein: CASSQDAGGAGRTGELFF.

The genes are TRBV7-9 and TRBJ2-1, with 7 nucleotides matching TRBD1. Germline V lookup: CDR1 SEHNR, CDR2 FQNEAQ (reference sequence). J lost 7 bases, V lost 2 bases, and 8 bases had no gene match. The CDR3 extends over 15 amino acids. The CDR3 sequence: CASSLRKGAPNEQFF. The CDR3 nucleotides are TGTGCCAGCAGCTTAAGGAAGGGGGCGCCGAATGAGCAGTTCTTC.

This sequence joins TRBV13 and TRBJ1-3; D not certain. The CDR3 runs to 14 residues. V lost 2 bases to trimming and J lost 0 bases, with 5 bases between them. Germline values: CDR1 PRHDT, CDR2 FYEKMQ (reference sequence). The CDR3 nucleotides are TGTGCCAGCAGCTTATCGGGCTCTGGAAACACCATATATTTT. Protein product: CASSLSGSGNTIYF.

A note on this clone: The identical CDR3 is also encoded by other nucleotide sequences in the sample. V gene TRBV27 combines with J gene TRBJ2-7; D might be TRBD1 or TRBD2, each matching 5 bases. Germline V gene lookup returns CDR1 MNHEY and CDR2 SMNVEV (reference sequence). The CDR3 totals 13 residues. V dropped 0 bases and J dropped 4 bases, with 7 bases sitting between them. CDR3 region: CASSLSRGYEQYF. DNA for the CDR3: TGTGCCAGCAGTTTATCGAGGGGATACGAGCAGTACTTC.

The V call is TRBV4-2, the J call TRBJ1-2; the D is unclear. V lost 1 base to trimming and J lost 4 bases, with 16 bases between them. This CDR3 region has 16 residues. Germline CDR1 reads LGHNA; CDR2 reads YNFKEQ. The CDR3 sequence: CASSQGVWEGAYGYTF. As DNA, the CDR3 is TGTGCCAGCAGCCAAGGCGTCTGGGAGGGTGCCTATGGCTACACCTTC.

The chain joins TRBV7-9 to TRBJ2-1; D ambiguous. Germline V gene sequence: CDR1 SEHNR, CDR2 FQNEAQ (reference sequence). V was pared by 1 base and J by 8 bases, with 15 bases between. The CDR3 contains 15 residues. The CDR3 region has the DNA TGTGCCAGCAGCTTAGTTAGGCTAAAAGACCATGAGCAGTTCTTC. It encodes CASSLVRLKDHEQFF.

This clone was seen just once. V usage is TRBV29-1 and J usage is TRBJ1-4, with D possibly TRBD1 on 5 matching bases. V dropped 4 bases and J dropped 8 bases, with 14 bases sitting between them. The CDR3 runs 13 residues. CDR1 is SQVTM, CDR2 ANQGSEA, per germline. CDR3 sequence: CSVVGGTFEKLFF. The CDR3 bases are TGCAGCGTTGTTGGGGGAACCTTCGAAAAACTGTTTTTT.

The chain joins TRBV27 to TRBJ1-5; D is uncertain. There are 14 residues in the CDR3. V was cut by 5 bases and J by 6 bases, with 14 bases left in between. Germline CDR1 MNHEY, CDR2 SMNVEV (reference sequence). CDR3 amino acids: CASSPLSGSQPQHF. The CDR3 bases are TGTGCCAGCAGTCCCCTCTCGGGCAGTCAGCCCCAGCATTTT.

V gene TRBV27 combines with J gene TRBJ1-2; no reliable D call. Trimming removed 5 bases at V and 8 bases at J, with 15 bases between. Germline CDR1 is MNHEY and CDR2 is SMNVEV (reference sequence). There are 13 residues in the CDR3. As DNA, the CDR3 is TGTGCCAGCAGTCTCGCCCCTCTGTGGGGCTACACCTTC. Its protein is CASSLAPLWGYTF.

This chain links TRBV27 with TRBJ2-7; 9 nucleotides align to TRBD1. V shed 5 bases and J 5 bases; nucleotides not matched to a gene: 4. CDR1 MNHEY and CDR2 SMNVEV come from the germline V gene (reference sequence). The CDR3 length is 13 residues. The DNA for the CDR3 is TGTGCCAGCAGTACTTGGGACAGGGACGAGCAGTACTTC. Its translation is CASSTWDRDEQYF.

The chain couples TRBV5-6 to TRBJ2-5; TRBD1 agrees at 9 bases. The assigned J gene may be wrong: the sequence end matches TRBJ2-7 better. The germline gives CDR1 SGHDT, CDR2 YYEEEE. The CDR3 covers 16 residues. The CDR3: CASSLASPGQGYEQYF. In DNA, the CDR3 is TGTGCCAGCAGCTTGGCCTCCCCGGGACAGGGCTACGAGCAGTACTTC.

The J gene is TRBJ1-2, the V gene TRBV27; maybe TRBD1 (5 bases). The CDR3 contains 11 residues. V lost 4 bases and J lost 11, with 11 bases in between. Germline CDR1 is MNHEY and CDR2 is SMNVEV (reference sequence). The CDR3 loop reads CASSYEGQYTF. The CDR3 coding sequence is TGTGCCAGCAGTTATGAGGGGCAGTACACCTTC.

V and J are TRBV27 and TRBJ2-7; D call uncertain. CDR3 length: 13 residues. Germline V gene data show CDR1 as MNHEY and CDR2 as SMNVEV (reference sequence). Trimming removed 0 bases from V and 3 bases from J, with 6 bases in between. For the CDR3, the DNA is TGTGCCAGCAGTTTATCAGTACGCTACGAGCAGTACTTC. This gives the protein CASSLSVRYEQYF.

V is TRBV10-3 and J is TRBJ1-4; 11 bases fit TRBD1. Germline V gives CDR1 ENHRY, CDR2 SYGVKD. The CDR3 consists of 15 residues. Losses at the gene ends were 4 bases for V and 8 bases for J; bases not matched to a gene: 6. CDR3 in DNA: TGTGCCATCAGTGTATCCGGGACAGGGGGAGAAAAACTGTTTTTT. Translated, it gives CAISVSGTGGEKLFF.